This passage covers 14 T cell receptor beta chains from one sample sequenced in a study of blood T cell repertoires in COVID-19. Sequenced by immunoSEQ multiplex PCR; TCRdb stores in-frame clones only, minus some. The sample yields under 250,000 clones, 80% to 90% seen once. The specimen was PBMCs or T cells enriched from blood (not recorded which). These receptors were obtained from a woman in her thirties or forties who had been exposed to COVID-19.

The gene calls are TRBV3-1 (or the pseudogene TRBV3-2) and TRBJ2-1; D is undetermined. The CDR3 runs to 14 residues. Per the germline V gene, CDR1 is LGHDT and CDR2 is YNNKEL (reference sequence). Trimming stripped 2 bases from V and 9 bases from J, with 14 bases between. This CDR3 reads CASSQNPGVAEQFF. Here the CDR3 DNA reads TGTGCCAGCAGCCAAAACCCCGGAGTAGCTGAGCAGTTCTTC.

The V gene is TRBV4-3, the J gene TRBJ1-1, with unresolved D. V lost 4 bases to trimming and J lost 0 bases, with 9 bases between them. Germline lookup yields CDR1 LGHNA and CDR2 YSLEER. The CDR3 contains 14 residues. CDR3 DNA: TGCGCCAGCAGCCGCGGGCAAGTGAACACTGAAGCTTTCTTT. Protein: CASSRGQVNTEAFF.

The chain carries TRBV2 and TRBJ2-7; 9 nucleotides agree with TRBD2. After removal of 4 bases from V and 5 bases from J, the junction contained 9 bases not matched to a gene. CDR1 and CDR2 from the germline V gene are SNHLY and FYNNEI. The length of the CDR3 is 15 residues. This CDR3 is CASSVSGRGGHEQYV. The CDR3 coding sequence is TGTGCCAGCAGTGTTAGCGGGAGAGGGGGCCACGAGCAGTACGTC.

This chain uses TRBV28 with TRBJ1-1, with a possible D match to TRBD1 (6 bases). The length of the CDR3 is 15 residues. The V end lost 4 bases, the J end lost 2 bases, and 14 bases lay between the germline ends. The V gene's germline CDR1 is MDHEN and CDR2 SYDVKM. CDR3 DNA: TGTGCCAGCAGTTGGGCAGGGGCCCAAAACACTGAAGCTTTCTTT. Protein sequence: CASSWAGAQNTEAFF.

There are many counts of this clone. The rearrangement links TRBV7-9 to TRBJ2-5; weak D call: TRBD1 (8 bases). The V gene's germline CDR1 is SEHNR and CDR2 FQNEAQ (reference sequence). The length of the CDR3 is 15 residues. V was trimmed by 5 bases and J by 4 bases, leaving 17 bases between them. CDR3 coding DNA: TGTGCCAGCAGCAACATACAGGGGGGGCGAGAGACCCAGTACTTC. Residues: CASSNIQGGRETQYF.

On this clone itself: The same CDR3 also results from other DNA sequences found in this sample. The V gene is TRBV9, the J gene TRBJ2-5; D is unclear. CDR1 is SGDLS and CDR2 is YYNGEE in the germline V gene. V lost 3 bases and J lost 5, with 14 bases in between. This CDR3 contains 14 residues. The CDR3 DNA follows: TGTGCCAGCAGCGGCGCCGCAGGATTGGAGACCCAGTACTTC. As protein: CASSGAAGLETQYF.

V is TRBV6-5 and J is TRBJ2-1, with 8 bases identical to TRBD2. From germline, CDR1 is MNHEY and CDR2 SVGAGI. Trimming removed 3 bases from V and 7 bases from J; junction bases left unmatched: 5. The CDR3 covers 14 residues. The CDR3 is CASSYFPGGNEQFF. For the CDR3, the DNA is TGTGCCAGCAGTTATTTCCCGGGGGGGAATGAGCAGTTCTTC.

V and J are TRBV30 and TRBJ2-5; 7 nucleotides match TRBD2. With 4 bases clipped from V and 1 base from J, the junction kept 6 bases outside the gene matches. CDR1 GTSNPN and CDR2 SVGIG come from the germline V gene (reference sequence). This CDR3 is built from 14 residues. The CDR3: CAWIGSGGQETQYF. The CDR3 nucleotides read TGTGCCTGGATTGGGTCGGGGGGCCAAGAGACCCAGTACTTC.

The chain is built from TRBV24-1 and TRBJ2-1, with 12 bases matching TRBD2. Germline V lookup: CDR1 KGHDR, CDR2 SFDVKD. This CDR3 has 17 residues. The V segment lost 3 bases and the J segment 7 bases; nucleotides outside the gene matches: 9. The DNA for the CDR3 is TGTGCCACCAGTGATACTACCGGGACTAGCGGGCCGAATGAGCAGTTCTTC. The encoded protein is CATSDTTGTSGPNEQFF.

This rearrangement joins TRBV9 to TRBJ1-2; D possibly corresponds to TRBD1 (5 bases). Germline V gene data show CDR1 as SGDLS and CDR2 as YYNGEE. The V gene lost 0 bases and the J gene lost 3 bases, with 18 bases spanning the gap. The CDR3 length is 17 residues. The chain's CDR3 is CASSVDGGGNPYYGYTF. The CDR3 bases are TGTGCCAGCAGCGTAGATGGGGGAGGGAACCCATACTATGGCTACACCTTC.

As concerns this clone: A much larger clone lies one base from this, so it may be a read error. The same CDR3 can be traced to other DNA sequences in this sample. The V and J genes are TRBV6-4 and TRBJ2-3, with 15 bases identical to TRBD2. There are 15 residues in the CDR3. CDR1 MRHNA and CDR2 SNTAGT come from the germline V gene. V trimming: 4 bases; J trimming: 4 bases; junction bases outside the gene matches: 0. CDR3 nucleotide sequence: TGTGCCAGCAGTGGGACTAGCGGGGGGGCAGATACGCAGTATTTT. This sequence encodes CASSGTSGGADTQYF.

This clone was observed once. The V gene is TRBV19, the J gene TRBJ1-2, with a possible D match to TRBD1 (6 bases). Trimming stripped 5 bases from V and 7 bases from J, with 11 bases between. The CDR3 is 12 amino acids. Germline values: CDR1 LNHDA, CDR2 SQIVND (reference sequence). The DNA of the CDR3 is TGTGCCAGTAGTGCTACAGGGCCTGGCTACACCTTC. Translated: CASSATGPGYTF.

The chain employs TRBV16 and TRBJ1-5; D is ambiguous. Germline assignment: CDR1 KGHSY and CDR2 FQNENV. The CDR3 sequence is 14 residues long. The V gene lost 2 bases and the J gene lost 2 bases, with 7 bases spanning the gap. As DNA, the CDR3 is TGTGCCAGCAGCCAAATGGGAGGCAATCAGCCCCAGCATTTT. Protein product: CASSQMGGNQPQHF.

In DNA form, the CDR3 reads TGCGCCAGCAGCCAAAATTCGGGGAAATATTACGAGCAGTACTTC. Translating it yields CASSQNSGKYYEQYF. The J gene is TRBJ2-7, the V gene TRBV4-1; D may be TRBD2 (5 bases). The CDR3 is 15 amino acids. Trimming stripped 2 bases from V and 4 bases from J, with 15 bases between. Per the germline V gene, CDR1 is MGHRA and CDR2 is YSYEKL.